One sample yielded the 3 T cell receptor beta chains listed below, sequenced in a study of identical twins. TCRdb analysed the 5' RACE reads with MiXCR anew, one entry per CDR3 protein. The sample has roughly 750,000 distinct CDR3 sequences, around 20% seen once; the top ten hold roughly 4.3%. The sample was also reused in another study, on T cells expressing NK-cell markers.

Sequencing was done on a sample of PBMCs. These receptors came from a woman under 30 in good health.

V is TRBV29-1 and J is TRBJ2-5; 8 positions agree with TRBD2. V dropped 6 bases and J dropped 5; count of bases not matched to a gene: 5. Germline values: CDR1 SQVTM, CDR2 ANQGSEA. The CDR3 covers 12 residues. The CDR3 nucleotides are TGCAGCGTACGGGAGGGCCAGGAGACCCAGTACTTC. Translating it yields CSVREGQETQYF.

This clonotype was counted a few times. CDR3 DNA sequence: TGCGCCAGCAGATCTCTGAGTGGCCCGAGGGACACCATATATTTT. Protein product: CASRSLSGPRDTIYF. V is TRBV10-1 and J is TRBJ1-3; D remains ambiguous. CDR1 is WNHNN, CDR2 SYGVQD, per germline (reference sequence). Trimming cost V 6 bases and J 8 bases, with 20 bases left between them. The CDR3 length is 15 residues.

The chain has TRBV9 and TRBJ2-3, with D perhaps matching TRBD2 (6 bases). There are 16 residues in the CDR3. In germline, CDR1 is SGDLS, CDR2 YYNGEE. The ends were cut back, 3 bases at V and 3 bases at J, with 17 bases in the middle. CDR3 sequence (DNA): TGTGCCAGCAGCGCAATACCGGGACTGGCAACAGATACGCAGTATTTT. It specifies CASSAIPGLATDTQYF.